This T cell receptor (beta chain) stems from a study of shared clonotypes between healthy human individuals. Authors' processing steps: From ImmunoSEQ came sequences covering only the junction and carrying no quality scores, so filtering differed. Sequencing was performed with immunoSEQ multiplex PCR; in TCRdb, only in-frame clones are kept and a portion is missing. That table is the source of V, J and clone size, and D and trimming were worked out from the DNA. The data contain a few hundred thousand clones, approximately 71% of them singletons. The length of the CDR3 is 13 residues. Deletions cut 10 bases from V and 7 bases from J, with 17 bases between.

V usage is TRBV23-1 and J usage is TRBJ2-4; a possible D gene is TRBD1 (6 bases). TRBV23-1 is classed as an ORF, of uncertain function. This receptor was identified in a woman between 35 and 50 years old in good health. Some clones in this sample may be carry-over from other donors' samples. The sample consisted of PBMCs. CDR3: CANTAGTPNIQYF. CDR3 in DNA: TGCGCCAATACCGCCGGGACACCGAACATTCAGTACTTC.